This T cell receptor (beta chain) was recovered during a study of blood T cell repertoires in COVID-19. Study context: Donors in the United States, Italy and Spain gave samples during acute or convalescent COVID-19. PBMCs, B-cell-depleted T cells, or T cells were the source of the cDNA or gDNA that made up the material.

Per the original methods: Scientists estimated how many nucleated cells there were by amplifying reference gene primers. Assay used: immunoSEQ multiplex PCR; TCRdb lists only in-frame clones, some missing. V and J calls and clone size are given by that table; D and trimming were obtained from the DNA. The sample has tens of thousands of clones; around 90% are singletons. Germline V gives CDR1 WNHNN, CDR2 SYGVQD (reference sequence). V was cut by 6 bases and J by 4 bases, with 15 bases left in between. CDR3 length: 14 amino acids. The origin of this receptor is a man in his 60s with acute or convalescent COVID-19. This chain connects TRBV10-1 to TRBJ1-2; tentatively, D is TRBD1 (6 bases). The material sequenced was peripheral blood. CDR3 in DNA: TGCGCCAGCAGAAAACCCAGGGGCCTCTATGGCTACACCTTC. As protein: CASRKPRGLYGYTF.